The 25 T cell receptor beta chains listed next were all sequenced from one sample in a study of blood T cell repertoires in COVID-19 (dated by TCRdb to 2019 to 2021). The method behind the library was the immunoSEQ multiplex PCR assay. TCRdb carries this immuneACCESS record with in-frame sequences only. Its versions omit some clonotypes, under half of them owing to an unresolved V gene in the studies checked, with the rest unexplained. The sample table lists roughly 480,000 clones, 80% to 90% of them with a count of one. Together, the top ten hold about 0.91% of the sample. Source material: peripheral blood. The receptors come from a young man with COVID-19, enrolled during active disease.

This clone was counted between two and nine times. J is TRBJ1-1 and V is TRBV5-1, with 7 bases that match TRBD1. Germline CDR1 is SGHRS and CDR2 is YFSETQ. V shed 4 bases, J shed 0 bases, and the junction held 3 bases outside the gene matches. There are 14 residues in the CDR3. The CDR3 coding sequence is TGCGCCAGCAGCACCCAGGGGGTGAACACTGAAGCTTTCTTT. It encodes CASSTQGVNTEAFF.

The rearrangement joins TRBV19 to TRBJ1-1, with 8 bases that match TRBD1. CDR1 and CDR2 (germline): LNHDA, SQIVND (reference sequence). The CDR3 loop spans 15 amino acids. J gave up 4 bases and V 3 bases, and 7 bases lay outside the gene matches. For the CDR3, the DNA is TGTGCCAGTAGTATCCCAGGGGGCGCAGGCACTGAAGCTTTCTTT. This sequence encodes CASSIPGGAGTEAFF.

The gene calls are TRBV7-8 and TRBJ2-3; 7 nucleotides line up with TRBD2. The CDR3 runs to 16 residues. V was pared by 1 base and J by 1 base, with 5 bases of the junction left unmatched. Germline V gene data show CDR1 as SGHVS and CDR2 as FQNEAQ. The CDR3 sequence is CASSLVAGRGTDTQYF. The CDR3 DNA follows: TGTGCCAGCAGCTTAGTGGCAGGGAGGGGCACAGATACGCAGTATTTT.

In this sample, this clone turned up a few times. The CDR3 nucleotides are TGTGCCAGCTCCCCTAGGCCAGGGGACACTGAAGCTTTCTTT. It encodes CASSPRPGDTEAFF. The chain is built from TRBV18 and TRBJ1-1; TRBD1 is a possible D gene (6 bases). V lost 6 bases to trimming and J lost 3 bases, with 14 bases between them. Germline-derived CDR1 and CDR2 are KGHSH and LQKENI. CDR3 length: 14 residues.

This clone has just one count. This chain connects TRBV7-6 to TRBJ1-1; TRBD1 agrees at 9 bases. Germline CDR1 reads SGHVS; CDR2 reads FNYEAQ. The CDR3 runs 14 residues. V was pared by 4 bases and J by 6 bases, with 6 bases of the junction left unmatched. The CDR3 DNA follows: TGTGCCAGCAGCTCAGCGGGACAGGGTGCTGAAGCTTTCTTT. Its translation: CASSSAGQGAEAFF.

The chain couples TRBV30 to TRBJ2-7; TRBD2 is a possible D gene (6 bases). The CDR3 contains 12 residues. Germline lookup yields CDR1 GTSNPN and CDR2 SVGIG (reference sequence). Trimming removed 6 bases from V and 2 bases from J, with 11 bases in between. CDR3 in amino acids: CACARGTYEQYF. CDR3 nucleotide sequence: TGTGCCTGTGCGCGGGGTACCTACGAGCAGTACTTC.

The V call is TRBV6-2 or TRBV6-3, the J call TRBJ2-7; D remains ambiguous. Germline loops: CDR1 MNHEY, CDR2 SVGEGT. Trimming left V 4 bases short and J 4 bases short, with 8 bases between. This CDR3 is built from 12 residues. The CDR3 region is CASSSLWYEQYF. In DNA form, the CDR3 reads TGTGCCAGCAGTTCCCTATGGTACGAGCAGTACTTC.

The rearrangement links TRBV6-1 to TRBJ1-6, with 8 nucleotides matching TRBD1. Losses at the gene ends were 3 bases for V and 6 bases for J; bases not matched to a gene: 4. Germline V gene data show CDR1 as MNHNS and CDR2 as SASEGT. CDR3 size: 15 residues. Here the CDR3 reads CASSDRGRGNSPLHF. The CDR3 nucleotides are TGTGCCAGCAGTGACAGGGGGCGAGGTAATTCACCCCTCCACTTT.

CDR3 coding DNA: TGCGCCAGCAGCTCCCAGGGGGCCGGAGAGGACACTGAAGCTTTCTTT. The encoded protein is CASSSQGAGEDTEAFF. This chain connects TRBV5-1 to TRBJ1-1; 8 bases agree with TRBD1. Losses at the gene ends were 3 bases for V and 3 bases for J; bases not matched to a gene: 10. The CDR3 spans 16 residues. Germline V CDR1 and CDR2: SGHRS, YFSETQ.

This chain uses TRBV5-1 with TRBJ1-1, with no clear D. Germline V gene lookup returns CDR1 SGHRS and CDR2 YFSETQ. Trimming pared 0 bases from V and 3 bases from J, leaving 6 bases between. The length of the CDR3 is 13 residues. CDR3: CASSLAEYTEAFF. In DNA, the CDR3 is TGCGCCAGCAGCTTGGCCGAGTACACTGAAGCTTTCTTT.

The table lists this clone with many counts. The gene calls are TRBV18 and TRBJ1-1; the D is unclear. V was clipped by 4 bases and J by 3 bases, with 9 bases between them. The CDR3 spans 13 residues. Germline loops: CDR1 KGHSH, CDR2 LQKENI. The CDR3 is CASSHGVDTEAFF. Here the CDR3 DNA reads TGTGCCAGCTCACACGGAGTAGACACTGAAGCTTTCTTT.

This rearrangement joins TRBV7-8 to TRBJ1-2; tentatively, D is TRBD1 (6 bases). Germline V gives CDR1 SGHVS, CDR2 FQNEAQ. This CDR3 is 12 amino acids long. Trimming pared 1 base from V and 7 bases from J, leaving 7 bases between. DNA of the CDR3: TGTGCCAGCAGCTTAGAGGGGGTTGGCTACACCTTC. As protein: CASSLEGVGYTF. The entire variable domain, with the rest obtained from reference TRBV7-8 and TRBJ1-2, is as follows: GAGVSQSPRYKVAKRGQDVALRCDPISGHVSLFWYQQALGQGPEFLTYFQNEAQLDKSGLPSDRFFAERPEGSVSTLKIQRTQQEDSAVYLCASSLEGVGYTFGSGTRLTVV.

As DNA, the CDR3 is TGTGCCAGCAGCTTACTTTGGAGCGGGAGGGACCGATCCAATGAGCAGTTCTTC. This encodes CASSLLWSGRDRSNEQFF. The chain recombines TRBV7-8 with TRBJ2-1; 10 positions agree with TRBD2. The junction had 13 bases not matched to a gene; V was cut back by 2 bases and J by 6 bases. Germline CDR1 and CDR2: SGHVS and FQNEAQ. The CDR3 extends over 18 amino acids.

V usage is TRBV19 and J usage is TRBJ2-7; the D gene is possibly TRBD1 (5 bases). This CDR3 spans 14 amino acids. Germline CDR1 and CDR2: LNHDA and SQIVND (reference sequence). Trimming shortened V by 3 bases and J by 2 bases, and 11 bases separated the two germline ends. The CDR3 is CASSMRTPPYEQYF. Here the CDR3 DNA reads TGTGCCAGTAGTATGCGGACACCTCCCTACGAGCAGTACTTC.

V is TRBV30 and J is TRBJ1-1, with D tentatively TRBD1 (6 bases). This CDR3 is built from 12 residues. Per the germline V gene, CDR1 is GTSNPN and CDR2 is SVGIG (reference sequence). Trimming took 2 bases from V and 11 from J, leaving 15 bases between them. The CDR3: CAWSPQGVEAFF. In DNA form, the CDR3 reads TGTGCCTGGAGTCCACAGGGAGTTGAGGCTTTCTTT.

This chain joins TRBV19 and TRBJ1-1; D ambiguous. The germline V and J ends were trimmed by 0 bases and 1 base, with 6 bases remaining between them. The CDR3 has 14 amino acids. Per the germline V gene, CDR1 is LNHDA and CDR2 is SQIVND (reference sequence). The CDR3 here is CASSIEAGNTEAFF. The CDR3 nucleotides read TGTGCCAGTAGTATAGAGGCGGGGAACACTGAAGCTTTCTTT.

The gene calls are TRBV6-5 and TRBJ2-1, with TRBD2 as a possible D gene (7 bases). The CDR3 loop spans 16 amino acids. The germline V gene has CDR1 MNHEY and CDR2 SVGAGI. The ends were cut back, 0 bases at V and 3 bases at J, with 12 bases in the middle. The CDR3 DNA sequence: TGTGCCAGCAGTTACTCGTGGCGGGGGCACTACAATGAGCAGTTCTTC. Protein: CASSYSWRGHYNEQFF.

The chain recombines TRBV2 with TRBJ2-5; tentatively, D is TRBD1 (6 bases). The CDR3 is made up of 13 amino acids. V lost 6 bases and J 5 bases, leaving 13 bases between the germline ends. The germline V gene has CDR1 SNHLY and CDR2 FYNNEI. CDR3 in amino acids: CASRGQGLETQYF. CDR3 in DNA: TGTGCCAGCAGGGGGCAGGGGTTGGAGACCCAGTACTTC. Using reference TRBV2 and TRBJ2-5 for the parts outside the CDR3, the full variable domain is EPEVTQTPSHQVTQMGQEVILRCVPISNHLYFYWYRQILGQKVEFLVSFYNNEISEKSEIFDDQFSVERPDGSNFTLKIRSTKLEDSAMYFCASRGQGLETQYFGPGTRLLVL.

The V gene is TRBV10-1, the J gene TRBJ2-2; D ambiguous. Trimming left V 3 bases short and J 4 bases short, with 3 bases between. The CDR3 is 12 residues long. In germline, CDR1 is WNHNN, CDR2 SYGVQD (reference sequence). Here the CDR3 reads CASSDGTGELFF. CDR3 DNA sequence: TGCGCCAGCAGTGACGGCACCGGGGAGCTGTTTTTT.

CDR3 sequence reads: CASPKGGTGYRDEAFF. In DNA form, the CDR3 reads TGTGCCAGCCCTAAAGGCGGGACAGGGTATCGAGATGAAGCTTTCTTT. V is TRBV11-3 and J is TRBJ1-1; 9 bases align to TRBD1. Losses at the gene ends were 8 bases for V and 7 bases for J; bases not matched to a gene: 17. Germline V gene data show CDR1 as SGHNT and CDR2 as YENEEA. This CDR3 has 16 amino acids.

The chain links TRBV7-9 to TRBJ2-2; no reliable D call. The CDR3 has 12 residues. V was cut by 8 bases and J by 2 bases, with 6 bases left in between. The germline CDR1 and CDR2 sequences are SEHNR and FQNEAQ (reference sequence). The CDR3 DNA reads as TGTGCCAGCCTACTAAACACCGGGGAGCTGTTTTTT. Translation gives CASLLNTGELFF.

V gene TRBV15 combines with J gene TRBJ1-1; D unclear. Trimming took off 0 bases at V and 4 bases at J, with 6 bases between the two ends. This CDR3 contains 13 residues. In germline, CDR1 is LNHNV, CDR2 YYDKDF (reference sequence). The CDR3 loop is CATSREAGTEAFF. In DNA, the CDR3 is TGTGCCACCAGCAGAGAGGCGGGCACTGAAGCTTTCTTT.

V gene TRBV11-2 combines with J gene TRBJ2-2; 7 bases are a match to TRBD1. Germline V gene data show CDR1 as SGHAT and CDR2 as FQNNGV. The V and J ends lost 2 bases and 4 bases, in that order; junction bases with no gene match: 1. The CDR3 consists of 14 residues. The CDR3 nucleotides are TGTGCCAGCAGCTTAAGGGGGCCCACCGGGGAGCTGTTTTTT. This codes for CASSLRGPTGELFF.

The chain uses TRBV12-3 or TRBV12-4 and TRBJ1-6; D may be TRBD1 (6 bases). This CDR3 has 13 amino acids. The V end lost 8 bases, the J end lost 8 bases, and 13 bases lay between the germline ends. The chain's CDR3 is CASRRGGDSPLHF. The CDR3, as DNA: TGTGCCAGCCGACGAGGGGGGGATTCACCCCTCCACTTT.

The chain employs TRBV5-5 and TRBJ2-3, with TRBD1 as a possible D gene (5 bases). Germline CDR1 and CDR2: SGHKS and YYEKEE (reference sequence). V was shortened by 5 bases and J by 1 base, with 20 bases between the two germline ends. The CDR3 runs 17 residues. CDR3 DNA sequence: TGTGCCAGCAGTTTTTCGACAGTCCAACGTCGCACAGATACGCAGTATTTT. This sequence encodes CASSFSTVQRRTDTQYF.